This TCR beta chain was captured by sequencing in a study of T cells in Graves' hyperthyroidism and ophthalmopathy (dated by TCRdb to between 2018 and 2020). As for the study more broadly: Peripheral blood samples were taken at initial diagnosis, before any treatment was given. To identify distinguishing TCR V-J signatures, a discovery cohort of 100 or so patients was used, comprising some 45 with Graves' ophthalmopathy and about 59 with stable Graves' hyperthyroidism. An independent validation cohort of 18 to 20 hyperthyroidism patients and about 15 patients who later progressed to ophthalmopathy tested prospective prediction of ophthalmopathy. The approximately 97 discovery patients were randomly divided into training and test sets at a 7:3 ratio. The study also compared thyroid tissue and blood T-cell repertoires from several Graves' hyperthyroidism patients. After sampling, hyperthyroidism patients received methimazole starting at 30 mg daily, and ophthalmopathy patients received high-dose intravenous methylprednisolone. According to the paper, TCR Vbeta CDR3 sequencing was carried out on some 130 peripheral blood samples, which came from approximately 43 ophthalmopathy, under 80 hyperthyroidism and about 17 progressor patients.

In the germline V gene (reference sequence), CDR1 corresponds to DFQATT and CDR2 to SNEGSKA. V is reduced by 4 bases and J by 1 base, leaving a spacing of 11 bases between them. Inclusive of the bounding cysteine and phenylalanine, the CDR3 is 14 residues long. Only the CDR3 DNA stays, 42 bases, in frame from base 1. Stable Graves' hyperthyroidism was defined as no progression to ophthalmopathy during 18 months of follow-up. Hyperthyroidism patients were newly diagnosed, had a disease duration of under 2 months, and were aged 18 to 65 years. Patients with uncontrolled infections, other autoimmune diseases, pregnancy or lactation were excluded. Diagnoses relied on clinical symptoms, serum thyroxine and TRAb, thyroid ultrasound and orbital computed tomography. PBMCs were isolated from 10 ml of fresh peripheral blood by Ficoll-Paque density gradient centrifugation. Total RNA was extracted using Trizol reagent, and RNA quality was assessed on an Agilent 2100 Bioanalyzer.

Amplification of TCR beta CDR3 regions was carried out from RNA transcripts. For the first round of RT-PCR on the TCR CDR3, the HTBI primer set was used together with the Qiagen OneStep RT-PCR kit. Libraries were constructed in a second round of multiplex PCR, after which size selection and purification were carried out. Libraries were sequenced paired-end with 100 bp reads on an Illumina HiSeq2000. The original methods were these. SOAPnuke was used to process the raw data, with reads discarded if the reads contained adapters or uncalled bases, had a mean Phred below 15, or lacked an exact constant-primer or identifier match. COPE v1.2.5 was used to merge high-quality paired reads, and clonotypes were defined as unique nucleotide sequences. MiTCR v1.1 was used to align clonotypes to the IMGT TRBV, TRBD and TRBJ reference segments. Only V-J combinations with frequency above 0.0001, covering 99% to 99.2% of repertoires, were analysed. The TCS score was defined as the ratio of F50 (clonal expansion) to E x V (chaos), calculated using BLOSUM62-based TCRdist between CDR3 peptides within each V-J. Welch's t-statistics and random forest reduced fewer than 550 V-J features to 10 to 15, which were used in a naive Bayes classifier (R e1071). The Morisita-Horn index was used to measure how similar the thyroid and blood repertoires were. The public reads were quality trimmed at Q25 with fastp and then assembled into clones with MiXCR by TCRdb, keeping productive beta chains. Entries are consolidated by CDR3 protein sequence, retaining the most common genes and DNA. These V and J calls originate from TCRdb's pipeline instead of the authors' own analysis. A total of hundreds of thousands of distinct CDR3 sequences appear in this sample, 38% of them only once. Jointly, the top ten make up around 9.3% of the sample.

Of note for this clonotype: Its antigen has not been determined. The record has no base qualities; no much larger clone is one base away.

Here is what the overall study found, with its caveats: A 13 V-J signature model separated ophthalmopathy from stable hyperthyroidism, with about 90% sensitivity and roughly 84% specificity in cross-validation and 80%/75% in testing. No statistical method was used to set the sample size in advance, and investigators knew the group allocation. Most expanded thyroid clonotypes (frequency above 0.001) were also detected in blood, suggesting blood repertoires may reflect thyroid immune responses. During validation, the model predicted progression to ophthalmopathy a median of approximately 6 months ahead of onset, with 70.59% sensitivity and 72% to 80% specificity.

The chain is made from TRBV20-1 and TRBJ1-5; the D gene cannot be named for sure. The TCR sequence derives from a young man with Graves' hyperthyroidism. The sequencing sample was made of blood. The nucleotide sequence is TGCAGTGCTATGGCCCTGGGAAGCAATCAGCCCCAGCATTTT. Translation gives CSAMALGSNQPQHF.